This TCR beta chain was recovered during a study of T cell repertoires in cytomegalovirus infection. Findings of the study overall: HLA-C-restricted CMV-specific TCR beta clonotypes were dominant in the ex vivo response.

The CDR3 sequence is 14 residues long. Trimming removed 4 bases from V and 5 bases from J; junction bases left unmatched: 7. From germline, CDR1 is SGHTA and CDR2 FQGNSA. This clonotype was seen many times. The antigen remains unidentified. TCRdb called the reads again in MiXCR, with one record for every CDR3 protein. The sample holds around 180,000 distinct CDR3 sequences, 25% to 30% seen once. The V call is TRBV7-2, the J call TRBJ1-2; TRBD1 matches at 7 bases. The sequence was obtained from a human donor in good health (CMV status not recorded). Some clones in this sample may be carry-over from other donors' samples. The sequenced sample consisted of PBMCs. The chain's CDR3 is CASSSQGGEYGYTF. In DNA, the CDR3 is TGTGCCAGCAGCTCCCAGGGGGGGGAATATGGCTACACCTTC.